The present T cell receptor beta chain was sequenced within a study of CXCR3-negative and CXCR3-positive naive CD8 T cells. Study-level results: Naive subsets showed comparable surface CD5, and TCR interaction strength was also inferred from TRB CDR3 physicochemistry. The study found that naive CXCR3-negative and CXCR3-positive cells shared TRBV-TRBJ usage, while memory cells differed. Greater hydrophobicity was found in TRB CDR3s of CXCR3-positive naive cells than of CXCR3-negative naive cells.

UMI-labeled 5' RACE yielded the TRB cDNA libraries. TCRdb reworked the 5' RACE reads into one entry per CDR3 protein, no DNA. The repertoire shows about 86,000 distinct CDR3 sequences; the top ten hold 0.7% to 1%. Regarding this clonotype: Antigen: not known.

Naive CD8+ T cells showed CD45RO-CCR7+CD27+CD95-. Germline CDR1 reads MNHEY; CDR2 reads SVGEGT. The CDR3 consists of 13 residues. Source material: naive CXCR3+ CD8+ T cells from blood. Subset here: CD45RO-CCR7+CD27+CD95- naive CD8+ T cells expressing CXCR3 (TNR3+). The TCR was taken from a human donor in good health. Some clones in this sample may be carry-over from other donors' samples. The V call is TRBV6-2 or TRBV6-3, the J call TRBJ2-1; TCRdb returns TRBD2, unconfirmable since there is no DNA. The CDR3: CASISISGNEQFF.